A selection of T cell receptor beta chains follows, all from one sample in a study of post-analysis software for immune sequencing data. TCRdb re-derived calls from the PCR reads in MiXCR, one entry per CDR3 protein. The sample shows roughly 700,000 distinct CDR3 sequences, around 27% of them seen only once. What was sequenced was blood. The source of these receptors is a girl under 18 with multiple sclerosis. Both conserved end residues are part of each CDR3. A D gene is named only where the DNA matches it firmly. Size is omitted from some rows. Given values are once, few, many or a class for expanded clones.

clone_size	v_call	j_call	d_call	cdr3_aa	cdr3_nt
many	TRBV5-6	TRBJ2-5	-	CASSLDFETQYF	TGTGCCAGCAGCTTGGACTTTGAGACCCAGTACTTC
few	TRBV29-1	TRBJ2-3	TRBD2	CSVEDGTSGFIPDTQYF	TGCAGCGTTGAAGACGGGACTAGCGGGTTCATCCCAGATACGCAGTATTTT
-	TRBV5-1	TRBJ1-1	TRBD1	CASSFAGGMNTEAFF	TGCGCCAGCAGCTTTGCAGGGGGCATGAACACTGAAGCTTTCTTT
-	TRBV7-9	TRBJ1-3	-	CASSSTGISGNTIYF	TGTGCCAGCAGCTCTACGGGGATCTCTGGAAACACCATATATTTT
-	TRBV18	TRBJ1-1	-	CASSRQGVEAFF	TGTGCCAGCTCACGTCAGGGCGTTGAAGCTTTCTTT
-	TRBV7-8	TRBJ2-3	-	CASSLRTLDLYTQYF	TGTGCCAGCAGCTTACGGACGCTAGACCTGTATACGCAGTATTTT
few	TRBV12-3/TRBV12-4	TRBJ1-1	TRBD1	CASRREQGRAEAFF	TGTGCCAGCAGGCGTGAACAGGGGAGGGCTGAAGCTTTCTTT
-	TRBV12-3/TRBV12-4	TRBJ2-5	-	CASSFKTGGTGGETQYF	TGTGCCAGCAGTTTCAAAACCGGGGGCACCGGGGGGGAGACCCAGTACTTC
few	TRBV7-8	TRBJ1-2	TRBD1	CASRRPGQGSNYGYTF	TGTGCCAGCAGACGTCCGGGACAGGGGAGTAACTATGGCTACACCTTC
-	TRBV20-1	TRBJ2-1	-	CSAFYNEQFF	TGCAGTGCTTTCTACAATGAGCAGTTCTTC
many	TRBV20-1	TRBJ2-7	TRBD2	CSARLAGVYEQYF	TGCAGTGCCAGACTAGCGGGAGTTTACGAGCAGTACTTC
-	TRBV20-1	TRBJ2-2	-	CSATSTEKNTGELFF	TGCAGTGCGACGTCCACAGAAAAGAACACCGGGGAGCTGTTTTTT
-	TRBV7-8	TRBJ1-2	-	CAGSLRFQEGYGYTF	TGTGCCGGCAGCTTAAGATTTCAGGAAGGCTATGGCTACACCTTC
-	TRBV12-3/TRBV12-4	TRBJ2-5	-	CASSFPGVRTQYF	TGTGCCAGCAGTTTTCCGGGGGTCAGGACCCAGTACTTC
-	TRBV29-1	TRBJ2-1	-	CSVGPGTYNEQFF	TGCAGCGTTGGGCCCGGGACTTACAATGAGCAGTTCTTC
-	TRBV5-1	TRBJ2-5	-	CASSLVSARGLETQYF	TGCGCCAGCAGCTTGGTTTCGGCGAGGGGTCTCGAGACCCAGTACTTC
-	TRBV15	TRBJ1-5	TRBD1	CATSEGQGNQPQHF	TGTGCCACCAGCGAGGGACAGGGGAATCAGCCCCAGCATTTT
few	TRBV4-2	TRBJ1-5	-	CASSQNKEQPQHF	TGTGCCAGCAGCCAAAACAAGGAGCAGCCCCAGCATTTT
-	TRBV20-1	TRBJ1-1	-	CSARPPARGRTEAFF	TGCAGTGCTAGACCCCCCGCGCGGGGGAGGACTGAAGCTTTCTTT
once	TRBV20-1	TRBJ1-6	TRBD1	CSAPGQGPLGSPLHF	TGCAGTGCACCCGGACAGGGGCCCTTGGGGTCACCCCTCCACTTT
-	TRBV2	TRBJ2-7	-	CASSDRYLYEQYF	TGTGCCAGCAGTGACAGGTACCTTTACGAGCAGTACTTC
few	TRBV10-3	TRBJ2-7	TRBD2	CAITAGTTSHEQYF	TGTGCCATTACCGCCGGGACTACCAGTCACGAGCAGTACTTC
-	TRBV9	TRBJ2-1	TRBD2	CASSVSGLKPINPGGPYNEQFF	TGTGCCAGCAGCGTGTCCGGGTTAAAGCCGATCAATCCGGGGGGGCCCTACAATGAGCAGTTCTTC
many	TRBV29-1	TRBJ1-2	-	CSVEEGGYTF	TGCAGCGTTGAAGAAGGGGGCTACACCTTC